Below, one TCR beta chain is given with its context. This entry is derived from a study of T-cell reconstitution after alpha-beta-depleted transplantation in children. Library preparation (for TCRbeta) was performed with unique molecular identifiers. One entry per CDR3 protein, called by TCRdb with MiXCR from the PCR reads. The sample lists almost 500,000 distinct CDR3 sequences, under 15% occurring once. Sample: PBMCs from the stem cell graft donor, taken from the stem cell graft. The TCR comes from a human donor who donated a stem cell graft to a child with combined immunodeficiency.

The CDR3 protein is CASSYLQESSYNEQFF. DNA for the CDR3: TGTGCCAGCAGTTACCTGCAGGAGTCCTCCTACAATGAGCAGTTCTTC. The chain has TRBV6-5 and TRBJ2-1, with D uncertain. The CDR3 runs 16 residues. Germline V gives CDR1 MNHEY, CDR2 SVGAGI. V was shortened by 2 bases and J by 0 bases, with 11 bases between the two germline ends.